Following are 5 T cell receptor beta chains from one sample sequenced in a study of T cell repertoires in cytomegalovirus infection. One entry per CDR3 protein results from TCRdb running MiXCR on the reads. The sample includes 75,000 to 100,000 distinct CDR3 sequences, about 29% of them seen just once. No antigen is known for these receptors. The starting material was CD8+ T cells from cultured PBMCs, obtained from culture after CMV antigen stimulation. The receptors stem from a human donor in good health (CMV status not recorded). Some clones in this sample may be carry-over from other donors' samples.

The J gene is TRBJ2-7, the V gene TRBV13, with D hard to call. V was shortened by 0 bases and J by 6 bases, with 6 bases between the two germline ends. CDR1 PRHDT and CDR2 FYEKMQ come from the germline V gene (reference sequence). The CDR3 is 12 amino acids. As DNA, the CDR3 is TGTGCCAGCAGCTTAGGTGGCAGCGAGCAGTACTTC. It translates to CASSLGGSEQYF. Using reference TRBV13 and TRBJ2-7 for the parts outside the CDR3, the full variable domain is AAGVIQSPRHLIKEKRETATLKCYPIPRHDTVYWYQQGPGQDPQFLISFYEKMQSDKGSIPDRFSAQQFSDYHSELNMSSLELGDSALYFCASSLGGSEQYFGPGTRLTVT.

V gene TRBV6-5 combines with J gene TRBJ1-4, with 7 bases fitting TRBD1. The germline V gene encodes CDR1 MNHEY and CDR2 SVGAGI. This CDR3 is built from 17 residues. The J segment lost 3 bases and the V segment lost 6 bases, leaving 13 bases of the junction unmatched. This chain's CDR3 is CASRPDRATPSNEKLFF. The CDR3 nucleotides read TGTGCCAGCAGGCCCGACAGGGCTACTCCTTCTAATGAAAAACTGTTTTTT.

This clonotype was counted at least ten times. V and J are TRBV5-1 and TRBJ1-4; no clear D gene. Looked up from germline, CDR1 is SGHRS and CDR2 is YFSETQ. The ends were cut back, 1 base at V and 4 bases at J, with 8 bases in the middle. The CDR3 contains 14 residues. Here the CDR3 DNA reads TGCGCCAGCAGCTTGACAGCAATTAATGAAAAACTGTTTTTT. It specifies CASSLTAINEKLFF.

The rearrangement joins TRBV6-5 to TRBJ2-1, with a possible D match to TRBD2 (5 bases). V lost 2 bases and J 7 bases, leaving 21 bases between the germline ends. This CDR3 is 17 amino acids long. Germline V gives CDR1 MNHEY, CDR2 SVGAGI. CDR3 residues: CASSYRLWAGRENEQFF. The CDR3 nucleotides read TGTGCCAGCAGTTACCGCCTATGGGCGGGTAGGGAGAATGAGCAGTTCTTC.

This clonotype came up a few times. The chain has TRBV7-9 and TRBJ1-1; possibly TRBD1 for D (5 bases). This CDR3 contains 12 residues. V dropped 1 base and J dropped 11 bases, with 11 bases sitting between them. The germline gives CDR1 SEHNR, CDR2 FQNEAQ (reference sequence). The CDR3 sequence is CASSLVVKGAFF. The CDR3 DNA is TGTGCCAGCAGCTTAGTGGTAAAGGGGGCTTTCTTT.